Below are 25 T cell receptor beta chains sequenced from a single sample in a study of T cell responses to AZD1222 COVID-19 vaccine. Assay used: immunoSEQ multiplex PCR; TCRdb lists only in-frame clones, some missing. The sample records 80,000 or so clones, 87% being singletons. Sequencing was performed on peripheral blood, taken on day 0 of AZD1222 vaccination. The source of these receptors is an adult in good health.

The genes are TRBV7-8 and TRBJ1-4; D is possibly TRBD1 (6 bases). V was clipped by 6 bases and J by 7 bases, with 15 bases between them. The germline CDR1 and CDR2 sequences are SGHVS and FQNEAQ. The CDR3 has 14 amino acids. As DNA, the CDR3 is TGTGCCAGCAGAGCACAGGGAGTATTTGAAAAACTGTTTTTT. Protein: CASRAQGVFEKLFF.

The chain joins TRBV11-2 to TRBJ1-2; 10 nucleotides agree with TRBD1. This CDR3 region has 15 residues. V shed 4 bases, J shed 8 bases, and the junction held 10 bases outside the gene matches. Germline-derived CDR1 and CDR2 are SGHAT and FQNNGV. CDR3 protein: CASSSLTGGAKGYTF. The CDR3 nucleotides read TGTGCCAGCAGCTCCTTGACAGGGGGCGCGAAGGGCTACACCTTC.

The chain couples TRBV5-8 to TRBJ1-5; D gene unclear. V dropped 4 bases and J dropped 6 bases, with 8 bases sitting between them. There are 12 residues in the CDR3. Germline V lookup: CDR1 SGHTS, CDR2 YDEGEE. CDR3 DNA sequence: TGTGCCAGCAGCCCATACGGTCAGCCCCAGCATTTT. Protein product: CASSPYGQPQHF.

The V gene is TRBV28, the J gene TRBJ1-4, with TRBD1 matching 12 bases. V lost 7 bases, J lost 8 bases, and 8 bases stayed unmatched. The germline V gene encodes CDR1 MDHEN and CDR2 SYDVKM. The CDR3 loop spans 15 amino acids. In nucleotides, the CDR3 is TGTGCCAGCACCTCAGGGGGACAGGGGGCGGAAAAACTGTTTTTT. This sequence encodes CASTSGGQGAEKLFF.

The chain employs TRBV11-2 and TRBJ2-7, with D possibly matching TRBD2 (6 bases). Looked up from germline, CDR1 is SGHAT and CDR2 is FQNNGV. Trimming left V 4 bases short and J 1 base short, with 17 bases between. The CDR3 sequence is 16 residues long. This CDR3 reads CASSSSSGVGSYEQYF. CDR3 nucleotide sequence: TGTGCCAGCAGCTCCTCCTCGGGAGTAGGTTCCTACGAGCAGTACTTC.

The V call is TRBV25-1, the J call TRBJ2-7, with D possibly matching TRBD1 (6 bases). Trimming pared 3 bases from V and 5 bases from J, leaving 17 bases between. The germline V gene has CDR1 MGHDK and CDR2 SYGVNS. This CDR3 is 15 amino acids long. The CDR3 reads CASSDLGEGDHEQYF. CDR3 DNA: TGTGCCAGCAGTGACCTAGGTGAGGGGGACCACGAGCAGTACTTC.

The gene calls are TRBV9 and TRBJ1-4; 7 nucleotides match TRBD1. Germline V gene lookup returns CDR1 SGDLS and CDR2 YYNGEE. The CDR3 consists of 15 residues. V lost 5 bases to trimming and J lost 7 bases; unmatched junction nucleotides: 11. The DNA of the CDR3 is TGTGCCAGCAGACCAACCGGAGGGGGCGGTGAAAAACTGTTTTTT. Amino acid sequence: CASRPTGGGGEKLFF.

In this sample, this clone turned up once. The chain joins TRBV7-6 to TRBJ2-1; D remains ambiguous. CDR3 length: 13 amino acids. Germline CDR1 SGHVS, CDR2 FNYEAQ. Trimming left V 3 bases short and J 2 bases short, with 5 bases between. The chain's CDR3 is CASSLGTYNEQFF. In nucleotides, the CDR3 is TGTGCCAGCAGCTTGGGCACCTACAATGAGCAGTTCTTC.

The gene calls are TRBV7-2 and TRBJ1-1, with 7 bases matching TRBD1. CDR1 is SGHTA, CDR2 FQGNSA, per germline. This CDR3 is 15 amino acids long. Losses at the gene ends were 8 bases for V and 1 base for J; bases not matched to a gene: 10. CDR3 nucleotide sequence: TGTGCCAGCTCAGGGGGGCAGGGGAGGAACACTGAAGCTTTCTTT. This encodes CASSGGQGRNTEAFF. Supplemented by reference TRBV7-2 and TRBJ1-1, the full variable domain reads GAGVSQSPSNKVTEKGKDVELRCDPISGHTALYWYRQSLGQGLEFLIYFQGNSAPDKSGLPSDRFSAERTGGSVSTLTIQRTQQEDSAVYLCASSGGQGRNTEAFFGQGTRLTVV.

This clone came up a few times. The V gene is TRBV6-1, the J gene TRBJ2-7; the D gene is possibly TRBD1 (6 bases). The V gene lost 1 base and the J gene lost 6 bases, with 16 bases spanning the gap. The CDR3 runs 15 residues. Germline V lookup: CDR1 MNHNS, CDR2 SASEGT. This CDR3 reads CASSEEGTYTGEQYF. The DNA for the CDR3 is TGTGCCAGCAGTGAAGAAGGGACATATACGGGCGAGCAGTACTTC.

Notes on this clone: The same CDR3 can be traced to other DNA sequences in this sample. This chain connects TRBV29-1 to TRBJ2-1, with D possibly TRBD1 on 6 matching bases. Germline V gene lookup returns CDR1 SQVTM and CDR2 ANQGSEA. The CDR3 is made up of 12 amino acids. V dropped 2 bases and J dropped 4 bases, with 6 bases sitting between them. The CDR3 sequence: CSVERGYNEQFF. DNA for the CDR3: TGCAGCGTTGAAAGGGGGTACAATGAGCAGTTCTTC.

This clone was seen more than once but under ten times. This CDR3 is CAWRTGQNSYEQYF. The DNA for the CDR3 is TGTGCCTGGAGGACGGGGCAGAACTCCTACGAGCAGTACTTC. The chain carries TRBV30 and TRBJ2-7, with D perhaps given as TRBD1 or TRBD2 (5 bases each). Germline V gene sequence: CDR1 GTSNPN, CDR2 SVGIG (reference sequence). The CDR3 runs to 14 residues. V lost 3 bases, J lost 0 bases, and 12 bases lay in between.

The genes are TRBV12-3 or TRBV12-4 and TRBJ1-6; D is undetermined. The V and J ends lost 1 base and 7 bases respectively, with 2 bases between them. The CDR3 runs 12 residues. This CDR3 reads CASSLENSPLHF. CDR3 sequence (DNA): TGTGCCAGCAGTTTAGAGAATTCACCCCTCCACTTT.

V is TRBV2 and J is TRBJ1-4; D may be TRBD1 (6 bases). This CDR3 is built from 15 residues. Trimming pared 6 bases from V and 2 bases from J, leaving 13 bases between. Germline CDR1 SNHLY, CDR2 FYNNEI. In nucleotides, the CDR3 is TGTGCCAGCAGCCCGAGTAGGGGGACTAATGAAAAACTGTTTTTT. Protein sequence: CASSPSRGTNEKLFF. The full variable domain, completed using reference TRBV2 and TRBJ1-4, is EPEVTQTPSHQVTQMGQEVILRCVPISNHLYFYWYRQILGQKVEFLVSFYNNEISEKSEIFDDQFSVERPDGSNFTLKIRSTKLEDSAMYFCASSPSRGTNEKLFFGSGTQLSVL.

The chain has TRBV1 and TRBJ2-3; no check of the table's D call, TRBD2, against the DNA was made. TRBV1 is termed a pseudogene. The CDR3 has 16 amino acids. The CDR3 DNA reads TGCACCAGCAGGAGAGTAGCGGGATCTAGCACAGATACGCAGTATTTT. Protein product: CTSRRVAGSSTDTQYF.

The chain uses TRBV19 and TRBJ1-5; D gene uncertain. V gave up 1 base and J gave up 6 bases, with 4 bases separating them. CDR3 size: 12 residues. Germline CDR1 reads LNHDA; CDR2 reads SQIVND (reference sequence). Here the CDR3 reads CASSIGGQPQHF. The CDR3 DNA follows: TGTGCCAGTAGTATAGGGGGTCAGCCCCAGCATTTT. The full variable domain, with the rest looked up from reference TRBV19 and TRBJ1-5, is DGGITQSPKYLFRKEGQNVTLSCEQNLNHDAMYWYRQDPGQGLRLIYYSQIVNDFQKGDIAEGYSVSREKKESFPLTVTSAQKNPTAFYLCASSIGGQPQHFGDGTRLSIL.

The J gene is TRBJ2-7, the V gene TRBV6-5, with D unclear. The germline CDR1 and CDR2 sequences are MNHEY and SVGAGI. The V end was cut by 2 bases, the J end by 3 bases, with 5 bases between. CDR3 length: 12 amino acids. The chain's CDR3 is CASSYDGYEQYF. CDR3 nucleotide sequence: TGTGCCAGCAGTTACGACGGCTACGAGCAGTACTTC.

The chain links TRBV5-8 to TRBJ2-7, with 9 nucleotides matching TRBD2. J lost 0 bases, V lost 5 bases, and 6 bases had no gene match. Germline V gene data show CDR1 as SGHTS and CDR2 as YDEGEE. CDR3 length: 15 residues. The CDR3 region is CASRGWTSDSYEQYF. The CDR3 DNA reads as TGTGCCAGCAGGGGGTGGACTAGCGACTCCTACGAGCAGTACTTC. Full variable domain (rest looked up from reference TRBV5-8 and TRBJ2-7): EAGVTQSPTHLIKTRGQQATLRCSPISGHTSVYWYQQALGLGLQFLLWYDEGEERNRGNFPPRFSGRQFPNYSSELNVNALELEDSALYLCASRGWTSDSYEQYFGPGTRLTVT.

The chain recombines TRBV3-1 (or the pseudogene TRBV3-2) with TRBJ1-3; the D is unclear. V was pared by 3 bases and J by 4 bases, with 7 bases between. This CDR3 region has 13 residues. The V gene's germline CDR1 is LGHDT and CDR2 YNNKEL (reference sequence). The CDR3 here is CASSQAGGNTIYF. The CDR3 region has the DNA TGTGCCAGCAGCCAGGCAGGAGGAAACACCATATATTTT.

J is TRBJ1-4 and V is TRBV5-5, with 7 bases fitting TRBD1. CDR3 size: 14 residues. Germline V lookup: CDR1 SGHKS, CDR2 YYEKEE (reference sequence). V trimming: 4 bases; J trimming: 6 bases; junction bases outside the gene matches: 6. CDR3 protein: CASSQDRVDEKLFF. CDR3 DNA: TGTGCCAGCAGCCAAGACAGGGTCGATGAAAAACTGTTTTTT.

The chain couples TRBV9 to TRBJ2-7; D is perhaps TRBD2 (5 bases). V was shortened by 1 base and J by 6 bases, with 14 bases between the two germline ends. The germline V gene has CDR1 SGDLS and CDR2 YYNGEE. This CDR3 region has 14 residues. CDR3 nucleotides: TGTGCCAGCAGCGTAACCGCTGCGGGCCCCGAGCAGTACTTC. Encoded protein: CASSVTAAGPEQYF.

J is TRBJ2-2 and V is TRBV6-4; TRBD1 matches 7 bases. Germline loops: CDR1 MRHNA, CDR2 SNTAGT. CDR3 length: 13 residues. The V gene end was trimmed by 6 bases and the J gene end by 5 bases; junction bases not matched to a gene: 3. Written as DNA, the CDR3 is TGTGCCAGCAGGCCGACAGGGACCGGGGAGCTGTTTTTT. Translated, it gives CASRPTGTGELFF.

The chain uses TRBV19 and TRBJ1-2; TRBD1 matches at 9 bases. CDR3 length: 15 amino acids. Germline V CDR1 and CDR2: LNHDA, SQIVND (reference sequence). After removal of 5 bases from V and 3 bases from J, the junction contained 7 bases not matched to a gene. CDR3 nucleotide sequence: TGTGCCAGTAGTGCCTACAGGGGGCGCGACTATGGCTACACCTTC. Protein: CASSAYRGRDYGYTF.

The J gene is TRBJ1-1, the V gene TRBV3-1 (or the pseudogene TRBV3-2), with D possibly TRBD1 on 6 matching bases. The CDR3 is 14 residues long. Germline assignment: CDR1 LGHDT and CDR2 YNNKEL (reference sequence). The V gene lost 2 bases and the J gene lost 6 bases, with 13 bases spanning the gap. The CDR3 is CASSQKGGSPEAFF. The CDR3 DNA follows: TGTGCCAGCAGCCAAAAAGGGGGGTCGCCTGAAGCTTTCTTT.

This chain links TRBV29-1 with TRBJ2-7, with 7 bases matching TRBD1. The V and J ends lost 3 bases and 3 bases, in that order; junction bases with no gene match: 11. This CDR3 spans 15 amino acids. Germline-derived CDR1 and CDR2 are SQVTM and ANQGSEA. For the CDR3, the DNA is TGCAGCGTTGAGCCCTCCGACAGGGCAGGCTACGAGCAGTACTTC. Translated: CSVEPSDRAGYEQYF.